This paragraph covers one T cell receptor beta chain sequence. Its specific antigen is unknown. No much larger clone is present one base from it, and per-base qualities are unavailable. The germline V gene (reference sequence) sets CDR1 to MNHEY and CDR2 to SMNVEV. The cysteine opens and the phenylalanine closes a CDR3 of 13 amino acids. The kept DNA is CDR3 alone, 39 bases in frame from the first base. Trimming at the junction amounts to 3 bases on V and 1 base on J, and the germline ends lie 6 bases apart. This record comes from a study of human thymus T cells (dated by TCRdb to the early 2020s). In the study overall: TCR alpha and beta repertoires from roughly 8 infant thymus samples and four related peripheral blood samples were characterized in the study. The cohort included several male and a couple of female infants, with donor ages spanning 7 to 244 days.

Immunologically healthy infants undergoing open corrective cardiac surgery for congenital heart defects in Finland were used as donors. From four of the eight donors, a small aliquot of 0.5-1 mL peripheral blood was collected during surgery. For blood samples, genomic DNA was extracted from all available leukocytes instead of from a fixed number of cells. ACK lysis buffer was used to remove erythrocytes from blood, and the leukocytes were stored at -70 degrees C as pellets. A QIAsymphony instrument was used to extract genomic DNA from frozen cell pellets. Broad study findings and their caveats: Thymus samples yielded on average about 810,000 unique TCRB clonotypes, compared with 80,000 to 95,000 from blood samples. Both the thymic and the peripheral blood repertoires appeared to show biased V and J gene segment usage.

TCRB and TCRAD loci were amplified from a standardized quantity of quality-controlled genomic DNA using the immunoSEQ multiplex PCR assay. Amplicons spanned the V(D)J region at a length sufficient to cover the CDR3 and identify V and J genes. Amplicon sequencing was performed on an Illumina platform through the commercial immunoSEQ service. Regarding the original processing steps: Primer bias and sequencing errors were corrected using previously described methods, and TCRAD and TCRB definitions followed the IMGT database. The repertoires were analysed using immunoSEQ Analyzer 3.0 and VDJTools for basic statistics, V/J segment usage, diversity estimates, rarefaction and pairwise overlap. Diversity was estimated using the Chao1, ChaoE, Efron-Thisted, Shannon and inverse Simpson indices, and was also estimated on datasets down-sampled to the size of the smallest sample. Repertoire overlap was assessed by strict matching of CDR3 nucleotide sequence, V gene and J gene, and clustering was done by Jaccard-based multidimensional scaling. The table was pulled from immuneACCESS by TCRdb, which kept in-frame rearrangements only. Such tables lose some clones; where checked, under half of the loss comes from unresolved V genes, and the rest has no known cause. The V and J calls and clone size were taken over from that table, and D and trimming were inferred from the DNA. Here the sample has about 60,000 clones; over 85% occur a single time. Jointly, the top ten make up 6% of the sample.

This chain is built from TRBV27 and TRBJ1-1; a tentative D call is TRBD1 (5 bases match). The TCR originated in a boy in the first two years of life with a congenital heart defect but otherwise immunologically healthy. Sequenced material: blood. The nucleotide sequence is TGTGCCAGCAGTTTCCAGGGGAACACTGAAGCTTTCTTT. This translates into CASSFQGNTEAFF.